The present T cell receptor beta chain was sequenced within a study of cytomegalovirus exposure and HLA in healthy donors. CDR1 and CDR2 (germline): MNHEY, SMNVEV (reference sequence). The CDR3 has 14 residues. Researchers ran the PCR with 60 Vbeta and 13 Jbeta primers. Profiling relied on immunoSEQ multiplex PCR, and the TCRdb table lists in-frame clones only, not all of them. The table has under 45,000 clones, 70% to 80% seen once. The V and J genes are TRBV27 and TRBJ2-5, with 9 bases that match TRBD1. The J call may be faulty, since TRBJ2-7 better matches the DNA end. Material: PBMCs. This receptor was taken from a man aged 30 to 39 in good health and CMV-seronegative. In DNA form, the CDR3 reads TGTGCCAGCAGTGTGACAGGGGGGTCCTACGAGCAGTACTTC. Translation: CASSVTGGSYEQYF.